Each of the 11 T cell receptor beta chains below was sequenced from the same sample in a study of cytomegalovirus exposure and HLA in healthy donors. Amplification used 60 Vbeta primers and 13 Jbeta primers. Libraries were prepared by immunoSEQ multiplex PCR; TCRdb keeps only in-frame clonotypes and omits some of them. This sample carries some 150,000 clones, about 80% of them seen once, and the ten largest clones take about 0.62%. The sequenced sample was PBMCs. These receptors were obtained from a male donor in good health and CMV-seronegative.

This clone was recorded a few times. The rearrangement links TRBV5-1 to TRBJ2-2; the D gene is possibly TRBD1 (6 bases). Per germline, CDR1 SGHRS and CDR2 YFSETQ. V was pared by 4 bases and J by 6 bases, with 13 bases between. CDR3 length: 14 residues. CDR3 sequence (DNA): TGCGCCAGCAGCCAGACAGGTGCCCCCGGGGAGCTGTTTTTT. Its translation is CASSQTGAPGELFF.

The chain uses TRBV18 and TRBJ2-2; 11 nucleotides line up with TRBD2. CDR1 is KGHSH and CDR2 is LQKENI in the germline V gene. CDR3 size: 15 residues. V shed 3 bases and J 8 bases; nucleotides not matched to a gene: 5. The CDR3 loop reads CASSPGLAVMGELFF. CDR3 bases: TGTGCCAGCTCACCGGGACTAGCGGTGATGGGGGAGCTGTTTTTT.

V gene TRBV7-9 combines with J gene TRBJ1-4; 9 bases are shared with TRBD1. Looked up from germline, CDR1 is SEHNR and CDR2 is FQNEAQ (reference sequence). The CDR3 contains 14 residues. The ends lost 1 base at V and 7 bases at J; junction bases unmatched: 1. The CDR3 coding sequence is TGTGCCAGCAGCTTAGGGACAGGGGTTGAAAAACTGTTTTTT. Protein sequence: CASSLGTGVEKLFF. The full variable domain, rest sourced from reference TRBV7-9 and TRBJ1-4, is DTGVSQNPRHKITKRGQNVTFRCDPISEHNRLYWYRQTLGQGPEFLTYFQNEAQLEKSRLLSDRFSAERPKGSFSTLEIQRTEQGDSAMYLCASSLGTGVEKLFFGSGTQLSVL.

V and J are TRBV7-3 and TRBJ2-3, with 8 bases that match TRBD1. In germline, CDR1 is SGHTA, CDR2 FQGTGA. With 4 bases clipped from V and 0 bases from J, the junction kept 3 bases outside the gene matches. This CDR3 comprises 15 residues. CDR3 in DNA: TGTGCCAGCAGCTCCGGACAGGGTAGCACAGATACGCAGTATTTT. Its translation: CASSSGQGSTDTQYF.

The CDR3 DNA is TGTGCCAGCAGTTACGGGCCCTATCAGCCCCAGCATTTT. It is translated as CASSYGPYQPQHF. The chain has TRBV6-5 and TRBJ1-5; no clear D. V lost 2 bases, J lost 5 bases, and 7 bases lay in between. From germline, CDR1 is MNHEY and CDR2 SVGAGI. This CDR3 has 13 amino acids.

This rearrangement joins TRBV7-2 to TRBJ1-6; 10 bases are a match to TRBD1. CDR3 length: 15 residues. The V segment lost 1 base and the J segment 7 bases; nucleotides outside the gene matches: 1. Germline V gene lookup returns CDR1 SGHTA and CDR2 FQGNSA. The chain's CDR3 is CASSLEGQGNSPLHF. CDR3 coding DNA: TGTGCCAGCAGCTTAGAGGGACAGGGGAATTCACCCCTCCACTTT. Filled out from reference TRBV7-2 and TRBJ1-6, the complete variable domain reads GAGVSQSPSNKVTEKGKDVELRCDPISGHTALYWYRQSLGQGLEFLIYFQGNSAPDKSGLPSDRFSAERTGGSVSTLTIQRTQQEDSAVYLCASSLEGQGNSPLHFGNGTRLTVT.

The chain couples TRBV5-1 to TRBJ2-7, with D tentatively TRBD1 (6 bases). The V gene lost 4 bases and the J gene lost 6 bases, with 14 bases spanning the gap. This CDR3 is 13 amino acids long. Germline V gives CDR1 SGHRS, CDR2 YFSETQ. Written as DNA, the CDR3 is TGCGCCAGCAGCCCCGGACAGCGAAGCGAGCAGTACTTC. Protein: CASSPGQRSEQYF. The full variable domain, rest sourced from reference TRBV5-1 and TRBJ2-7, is KAGVTQTPRYLIKTRGQQVTLSCSPISGHRSVSWYQQTPGQGLQFLFEYFSETQRNKGNFPGRFSGRQFSNSRSEMNVSTLELGDSALYLCASSPGQRSEQYFGPGTRLTVT.

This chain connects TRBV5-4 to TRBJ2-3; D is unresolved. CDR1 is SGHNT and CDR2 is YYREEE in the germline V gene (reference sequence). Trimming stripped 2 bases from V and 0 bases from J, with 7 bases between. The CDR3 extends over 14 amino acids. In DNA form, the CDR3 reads TGTGCCAGCAGCTTTGACTGGAGCACAGATACGCAGTATTTT. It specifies CASSFDWSTDTQYF. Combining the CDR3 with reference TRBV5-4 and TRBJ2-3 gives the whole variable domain ETGVTQSPTHLIKTRGQQVTLRCSSQSGHNTVSWYQQALGQGPQFIFQYYREEENGRGNFPPRFSGLQFPNYSSELNVNALELDDSALYLCASSFDWSTDTQYFGPGTRLTVL.

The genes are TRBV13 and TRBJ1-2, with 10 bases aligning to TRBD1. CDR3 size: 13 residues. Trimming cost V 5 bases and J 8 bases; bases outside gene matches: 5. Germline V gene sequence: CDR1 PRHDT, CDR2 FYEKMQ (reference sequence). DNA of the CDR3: TGTGCCAGCAGCCCAGACAGGGGGCAAGGCTACACCTTC. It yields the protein CASSPDRGQGYTF.

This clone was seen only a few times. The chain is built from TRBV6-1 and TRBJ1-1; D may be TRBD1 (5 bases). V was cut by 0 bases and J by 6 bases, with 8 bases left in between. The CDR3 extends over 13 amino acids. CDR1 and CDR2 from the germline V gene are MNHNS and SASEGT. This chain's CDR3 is CASSEAQGPEAFF. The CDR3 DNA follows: TGTGCCAGCAGTGAAGCTCAGGGTCCTGAAGCTTTCTTT.

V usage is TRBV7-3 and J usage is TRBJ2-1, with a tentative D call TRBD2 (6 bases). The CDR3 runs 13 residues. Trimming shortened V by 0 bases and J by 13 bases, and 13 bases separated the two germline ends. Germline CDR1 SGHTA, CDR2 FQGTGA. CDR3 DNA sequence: TGTGCCAGCAGCTTAACGGGAGCCGGGGGTCAGTTCTTC. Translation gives CASSLTGAGGQFF.